These 27 T cell receptor beta chains were all obtained from the same sample, sequenced in a study of neoadjuvant anti-PD-1 for oral cavity cancer. Produced via immunoSEQ multiplex PCR; TCRdb's table is partial and in-frame only. The table records approximately 17,000 clones, 55% to 75% of them present only once. Source: PBMCs, taken before nivolumab (anti-PD-1) treatment. Receptor source: a person aged 35-79 years with oral cavity squamous cell carcinoma.

V is TRBV19 and J is TRBJ1-5; no firm D call. V lost 8 bases and J lost 5, with 13 bases in between. The CDR3 covers 13 residues. Germline V gene data show CDR1 as LNHDA and CDR2 as SQIVND (reference sequence). CDR3 in amino acids: CASDADGYQPQHF. CDR3 bases: TGTGCCAGTGATGCGGACGGATATCAGCCCCAGCATTTT.

J is TRBJ2-3 and V is TRBV5-6; unclear D gene. The V gene lost 0 bases and the J gene lost 6 bases, with 2 bases spanning the gap. The germline gives CDR1 SGHDT, CDR2 YYEEEE. The CDR3 has 11 amino acids. The CDR3 is CASSLDDTQYF. The CDR3 nucleotides are TGTGCCAGCAGCTTGGACGATACGCAGTATTTT.

This clone was recorded a few times. This rearrangement joins TRBV5-4 to TRBJ1-5, with 9 nucleotides matching TRBD1. Germline V gene data show CDR1 as SGHNT and CDR2 as YYREEE (reference sequence). This CDR3 contains 15 residues. The junction had 3 bases not matched to a gene; V was cut back by 2 bases and J by 3 bases. Here the CDR3 reads CASSLQGAFNQPQHF. Written as DNA, the CDR3 is TGTGCCAGCAGCTTACAGGGGGCTTTCAATCAGCCCCAGCATTTT. Using reference TRBV5-4 and TRBJ1-5 for the parts outside the CDR3, the full variable domain is ETGVTQSPTHLIKTRGQQVTLRCSSQSGHNTVSWYQQALGQGPQFIFQYYREEENGRGNFPPRFSGLQFPNYSSELNVNALELDDSALYLCASSLQGAFNQPQHFGDGTRLSIL.

This chain joins TRBV5-6 and TRBJ2-7, with 9 positions matching TRBD2. The junction had 10 bases not matched to a gene; V was cut back by 0 bases and J by 3 bases. CDR3 size: 17 residues. Germline V CDR1 and CDR2: SGHDT, YYEEEE. CDR3 amino acids: CASSLGGLAQRNYEQYF. The CDR3 coding sequence is TGTGCCAGCAGCTTGGGGGGACTAGCCCAACGAAACTACGAGCAGTACTTC.

The J gene is TRBJ1-2, the V gene TRBV5-4, with D uncertain. Germline lookup yields CDR1 SGHNT and CDR2 YYREEE (reference sequence). V was shortened by 4 bases and J by 8 bases, with 12 bases between the two germline ends. This CDR3 comprises 12 residues. CDR3 loop: CASSPDSRGYTF. CDR3 bases: TGTGCCAGCAGCCCCGACTCCAGAGGCTACACCTTC. The full variable domain, in which reference TRBV5-4 and TRBJ1-2 provide the parts outside the CDR3, is ETGVTQSPTHLIKTRGQQVTLRCSSQSGHNTVSWYQQALGQGPQFIFQYYREEENGRGNFPPRFSGLQFPNYSSELNVNALELDDSALYLCASSPDSRGYTFGSGTRLTVV.

CDR3 bases: TGCGCCAGCAGCATGACAGGGGGAGACGCTTTCTTT. Translating it yields CASSMTGGDAFF. V usage is TRBV5-1 and J usage is TRBJ1-1; 9 positions agree with TRBD1. From germline, CDR1 is SGHRS and CDR2 YFSETQ. This CDR3 region has 12 residues. J gave up 11 bases and V 4 bases, and 6 bases lay outside the gene matches.

V is TRBV5-1 and J is TRBJ1-4; D ambiguous. Germline CDR1 SGHRS, CDR2 YFSETQ. The CDR3 is made up of 16 amino acids. Trimming left V 0 bases short and J 3 bases short, with 12 bases between. The CDR3 DNA sequence: TGCGCCAGCAGCTTGGGAGGAACAGTATCTAATGAAAAACTGTTTTTT. Its translation is CASSLGGTVSNEKLFF.

The chain carries TRBV30 and TRBJ2-1; D might be TRBD2 (5 bases). Germline V gives CDR1 GTSNPN, CDR2 SVGIG (reference sequence). The CDR3 is 16 residues long. V lost 3 bases, J lost 4 bases, and 19 bases lay in between. DNA for the CDR3: TGTGCCTGGAGCGACCCCTGGGGTAGCGTTTACAATGAGCAGTTCTTC. It is translated as CAWSDPWGSVYNEQFF.

V is TRBV10-3 and J is TRBJ2-5, with 11 nucleotides matching TRBD2. Looked up from germline, CDR1 is ENHRY and CDR2 is SYGVKD. CDR3 length equals 13 residues. V trimming: 10 bases; J trimming: 2 bases; junction bases outside the gene matches: 3. CDR3: CATRTSGQETQYF. The CDR3, as DNA: TGTGCCACCAGGACTAGCGGGCAAGAGACCCAGTACTTC.

This clone has just one count. The chain couples TRBV2 to TRBJ2-2; D unresolved. V shed 3 bases and J shed 7 bases, with 12 bases lying between them. Germline CDR1 reads SNHLY; CDR2 reads FYNNEI. The CDR3 contains 14 residues. CDR3 bases: TGTGCCAGCAGTGATAGGAATCGGATCGGGGAGCTGTTTTTT. Translated: CASSDRNRIGELFF.

This chain connects TRBV6-5 to TRBJ1-1; D perhaps matches TRBD1 (5 bases). The CDR3 sequence is 15 residues long. Looked up from germline, CDR1 is MNHEY and CDR2 is SVGAGI. V was shortened by 6 bases and J by 1 base, with 15 bases between the two germline ends. CDR3 nucleotide sequence: TGTGCCAGCAGGGGGGGTGGCAGGACGAACACTGAAGCTTTCTTT. Encoded protein: CASRGGGRTNTEAFF.

The chain links TRBV19 to TRBJ2-7; D possibly corresponds to TRBD1 (6 bases). The CDR3 length is 12 residues. With 6 bases removed from V and 6 bases from J, the gap between germline ends came to 12 bases. CDR1 is LNHDA, CDR2 SQIVND, per germline (reference sequence). The CDR3 region is CASSLPDSEQYF. The CDR3 nucleotides are TGTGCCAGTAGCCTCCCGGACAGCGAGCAGTACTTC.

J is TRBJ2-7 and V is TRBV15, with unresolved D. Trimming took off 1 base at V and 6 bases at J, with 13 bases between the two ends. This CDR3 spans 14 amino acids. Germline V gene lookup returns CDR1 LNHNV and CDR2 YYDKDF (reference sequence). The CDR3, as DNA: TGTGCCACCAGCAGAGCGGGTCAGGTCTCCGAGCAGTACTTC. Translating it yields CATSRAGQVSEQYF. Variable domain in full (rest from reference TRBV15 and TRBJ2-7): DAMVIQNPRYQVTQFGKPVTLSCSQTLNHNVMYWYQQKSSQAPKLLFHYYDKDFNNEADTPDNFQSRRPNTSFCFLDIRSPGLGDTAMYLCATSRAGQVSEQYFGPGTRLTVT.

DNA of the CDR3: TGCGCCAGCAGCTGGGCGGATGGCTACGAGCAGTACTTC. Residues: CASSWADGYEQYF. The gene calls are TRBV5-1 and TRBJ2-7; D not resolved. CDR3 length: 13 amino acids. Germline values: CDR1 SGHRS, CDR2 YFSETQ. Trimming took off 3 bases at V and 3 bases at J, with 10 bases between the two ends.

V usage is TRBV6-5 and J usage is TRBJ1-2; the D gene is possibly TRBD1 (5 bases). The CDR3 totals 14 residues. Germline V gene lookup returns CDR1 MNHEY and CDR2 SVGAGI. Deletions cut 6 bases from V and 4 bases from J, with 15 bases between. The CDR3 reads CASSDGRQIYGYTF. CDR3 nucleotide sequence: TGTGCCAGCAGCGACGGTCGACAGATCTATGGCTACACCTTC.

The chain joins TRBV6-5 to TRBJ1-3; 9 bases agree with TRBD1. V trimming: 0 bases; J trimming: 9 bases; junction bases outside the gene matches: 6. The CDR3 consists of 15 residues. Per the germline V gene, CDR1 is MNHEY and CDR2 is SVGAGI. Written as DNA, the CDR3 is TGTGCCAGCAGTTACTCCACAGGGGGCAAACCCACCATATATTTT. This sequence encodes CASSYSTGGKPTIYF.

This clone was found once. The chain joins TRBV15 to TRBJ2-6, with D tentatively TRBD2 (6 bases). The CDR3 sequence is 15 residues long. Between the trimmed V and J ends, which lost 5 bases and 2 bases, there was a span of 10 bases. CDR1 and CDR2 (germline): LNHNV, YYDKDF (reference sequence). The CDR3 is CATSPREAGANVLTF. For the CDR3, the DNA is TGTGCCACCAGCCCCAGGGAGGCTGGGGCCAACGTCCTGACTTTC.

This chain links TRBV6-5 with TRBJ2-7; weak D call: TRBD1 (5 bases). Trimming took 6 bases from V and 0 from J, leaving 9 bases between them. The CDR3 contains 13 residues. The germline V gene has CDR1 MNHEY and CDR2 SVGAGI. CDR3: CASSPGHSYEQYF. The CDR3 DNA follows: TGTGCCAGCAGCCCTGGACACTCCTACGAGCAGTACTTC.

The rearrangement joins TRBV2 to TRBJ2-7, with 9 bases fitting TRBD2. The CDR3 totals 16 residues. The germline gives CDR1 SNHLY, CDR2 FYNNEI. J gave up 0 bases and V 6 bases, and 9 bases lay outside the gene matches. The CDR3 reads CASRGGFSGSSYEQYF. CDR3 DNA sequence: TGTGCCAGCAGGGGTGGGTTTAGCGGGAGCTCCTACGAGCAGTACTTC.

This chain joins TRBV2 and TRBJ1-5; TRBD1 agrees at 8 bases. The germline V gene encodes CDR1 SNHLY and CDR2 FYNNEI. V lost 6 bases and J lost 1; bases outside the gene matches: 11. CDR3 length equals 17 residues. The CDR3 DNA sequence: TGTGCCAGCAGCTCCACAGGGGGAAGAGGGAGCAATCAGCCCCAGCATTTT. This translates into CASSSTGGRGSNQPQHF.

This clone was seen more than once but under ten times. The chain joins TRBV7-9 to TRBJ2-7, with 8 bases fitting TRBD2. CDR3 length: 15 amino acids. Trimming at V came to 2 bases and at J to 4 bases, leaving 7 bases not matched to a gene. The germline V gene encodes CDR1 SEHNR and CDR2 FQNEAQ (reference sequence). CDR3 sequence: CASSLYGGGQYEQYF. For the CDR3, the DNA is TGTGCCAGCAGCTTATACGGCGGGGGGCAATACGAGCAGTACTTC. The full variable domain, with the rest looked up from reference TRBV7-9 and TRBJ2-7, is DTGVSQNPRHKITKRGQNVTFRCDPISEHNRLYWYRQTLGQGPEFLTYFQNEAQLEKSRLLSDRFSAERPKGSFSTLEIQRTEQGDSAMYLCASSLYGGGQYEQYFGPGTRLTVT.

The chain recombines TRBV29-1 with TRBJ2-3; TRBD2 matches at 11 bases. J gave up 5 bases and V 3 bases, and 4 bases lay outside the gene matches. The CDR3 loop spans 14 amino acids. Germline V CDR1 and CDR2: SQVTM, ANQGSEA. For the CDR3, the DNA is TGCAGCGTTGAGGGACTAGCGGTTTTAGATACGCAGTATTTT. It translates to CSVEGLAVLDTQYF.

Only a few counts were recorded for this clone. The V call is TRBV5-4, the J call TRBJ2-5; D tentatively fits TRBD1 or TRBD2 (5 bases each). The V end was cut by 4 bases, the J end by 1 base, with 11 bases between. There are 14 residues in the CDR3. Germline V gene lookup returns CDR1 SGHNT and CDR2 YYREEE (reference sequence). CDR3 sequence reads: CASSRGLSQETQYF. The CDR3 nucleotides read TGTGCCAGCAGCCGGGGCCTAAGCCAAGAGACCCAGTACTTC.

The chain is built from TRBV11-2 and TRBJ2-1; D remains ambiguous. The CDR3 length is 15 residues. Trimming stripped 8 bases from V and 7 bases from J, with 21 bases between. Germline CDR1 and CDR2: SGHAT and FQNNGV. For the CDR3, the DNA is TGTGCCAGCGCTATGGGAAGGGCGGTAGGGAATGAGCAGTTCTTC. This translates into CASAMGRAVGNEQFF.

There are a few counts of this clone. This sequence joins TRBV5-1 and TRBJ2-7, with D possibly matching TRBD1 (6 bases). The V and J ends lost 1 base and 7 bases respectively, with 9 bases between them. The CDR3 covers 12 residues. CDR1 is SGHRS, CDR2 YFSETQ, per germline. CDR3 protein: CASSLYREEQYF. Written as DNA, the CDR3 is TGCGCCAGCAGCTTGTACAGGGAGGAGCAGTACTTC.

There are a few counts of this clone. V and J are TRBV2 and TRBJ2-1; 7 bases align to TRBD1. J lost 7 bases, V lost 7 bases, and 10 bases had no gene match. The CDR3 spans 14 residues. Germline V gene sequence: CDR1 SNHLY, CDR2 FYNNEI. CDR3 nucleotides: TGTGCCAGCACCCCGGGACAGCTGGGGAATGAGCAGTTCTTC. Its protein product is CASTPGQLGNEQFF. The entire variable domain, with the rest obtained from reference TRBV2 and TRBJ2-1, is as follows: EPEVTQTPSHQVTQMGQEVILRCVPISNHLYFYWYRQILGQKVEFLVSFYNNEISEKSEIFDDQFSVERPDGSNFTLKIRSTKLEDSAMYFCASTPGQLGNEQFFGPGTRLTVL.

The V gene is TRBV10-3, the J gene TRBJ2-7; D is uncertain. The V and J ends lost 4 bases and 2 bases respectively, with 6 bases between them. This CDR3 has 12 amino acids. Germline V gene data show CDR1 as ENHRY and CDR2 as SYGVKD. DNA of the CDR3: TGTGCCATCAGTGGGAGCGCCTACGAGCAGTACTTC. It codes for CAISGSAYEQYF.